The T cell receptor beta chain described here comes from a study of T-cell reconstitution after alpha-beta-depleted transplantation in children. General observations from the study: Surviving recipient T cells and intrathymic progenitors accounted for some patients' high TCRbeta diversity at day 60. It was reported that alpha-beta T cells came from several hundred expanded graft clones (about two months after transplant).

To note about this clonotype: Its antigen is unknown.

V shed 5 bases and J shed 5 bases, with 15 bases lying between them. Looked up from germline, CDR1 is DFQATT and CDR2 is SNEGSKA (reference sequence). The CDR3 contains 14 residues. A TCRbeta library incorporating unique molecular identifiers was prepared. One entry per CDR3 protein results from TCRdb running MiXCR on the PCR reads. The table shows around 490,000 distinct CDR3 sequences, with around 10% occurring only once. Material: PBMCs, mostly from graft donor cells, obtained 180 days after TCRalphabeta/CD19-depleted stem cell transplant. The source of this sequence is a female patient aged 2-10 years who had a stem cell transplant for aplastic anemia, so the T cells may come from the graft donor. V is TRBV20-1 and J is TRBJ2-2; D unclear. The CDR3 sequence is CSAPQPYSTGELFF. CDR3 DNA sequence: TGCAGTGCTCCCCAGCCTTATAGTACCGGGGAGCTGTTTTTT.